These 27 T cell receptor beta chains came from one sample sequenced in a study of CD8+CD57+ T cells in acquired aplastic anemia. CD8+CD57+ cell expansion, shown by flow cytometry, had occurred in the patients selected for sequencing. Using genomic DNA as the template, TCR beta VDJ and CDR3 profiling was carried out. TCRdb re-called the reads with MiXCR, one entry per CDR3 protein. The sample carries just over 450,000 distinct CDR3 sequences, approximately 32% recorded once. Sequencing was done on a sample of sorted CD4+, CD8+, or CD8+CD57+ T cells (not recorded which) from PBMCs. These receptors came from a human donor with aplastic anemia.

The V gene is TRBV7-2, the J gene TRBJ2-7; 9 nucleotides agree with TRBD1. Germline V CDR1 and CDR2: SGHTA, FQGNSA. Trimming removed 3 bases from V and 7 bases from J; junction bases left unmatched: 4. This CDR3 is 13 amino acids long. The CDR3 region has the DNA TGTGCCAGCAGCTTGGGACAGGGATGGGAGCAGTACTTC. Protein product: CASSLGQGWEQYF.

The chain is built from TRBV30 and TRBJ1-6; weak D call: TRBD1 (5 bases). Looked up from germline, CDR1 is GTSNPN and CDR2 is SVGIG (reference sequence). V gave up 3 bases and J gave up 6 bases, with 9 bases separating them. This CDR3 region has 13 residues. CDR3 DNA: TGTGCCTGGAGGGGGGACGTTAATTCACCCCTCCACTTT. Protein sequence: CAWRGDVNSPLHF.

The chain combines TRBV20-1 with TRBJ1-2; 9 positions match TRBD1. CDR3 size: 15 residues. Germline CDR1 reads DFQATT; CDR2 reads SNEGSKA (reference sequence). The J segment lost 0 bases and the V segment lost 5 bases, leaving 7 bases of the junction unmatched. CDR3 residues: CSALYRGHTNYGYTF. In DNA form, the CDR3 reads TGCAGTGCTCTTTACAGGGGGCATACTAACTATGGCTACACCTTC.

This clonotype was counted a few times. The chain combines TRBV30 with TRBJ1-1; D ambiguous. The length of the CDR3 is 15 residues. CDR1 and CDR2 from the germline V gene are GTSNPN and SVGIG (reference sequence). Trimming removed 0 bases at V and 0 bases at J, with 11 bases between. CDR3 region: CAWSVLGILNTEAFF. The CDR3, as DNA: TGTGCCTGGAGTGTTCTGGGCATTTTGAACACTGAAGCTTTCTTT.

This clonotype was observed many times. This chain uses TRBV7-6 with TRBJ1-4; D unclear. CDR1 and CDR2 (germline): SGHVS, FNYEAQ. The V and J ends lost 7 bases and 15 bases respectively, with 15 bases between them. This CDR3 has 11 residues. The CDR3 coding sequence is TGTGCCAGCACCCGAGGCAAAGGAGTGTTTTTT. This sequence encodes CASTRGKGVFF.

The rearrangement joins TRBV7-3 to TRBJ2-2, with D uncertain. Near its end, the DNA agrees better with TRBJ1-1, so the J call may be wrong. The germline V gene encodes CDR1 SGHTA and CDR2 FQGTGA. The CDR3 length is 13 residues. CDR3 protein: CASSLSPSTEAFF. DNA of the CDR3: TGTGCCAGCAGCTTATCTCCGAGCACTGAAGCTTTCTTT.

This clonotype has just a few counts. This chain connects TRBV7-8 to TRBJ1-1; 8 positions match TRBD1. Per the germline V gene, CDR1 is SGHVS and CDR2 is FQNEAQ. V lost 5 bases to trimming and J lost 5 bases; unmatched junction nucleotides: 7. The CDR3 runs 14 residues. The CDR3 is CASSPRTGKTEAFF. In DNA form, the CDR3 reads TGTGCCAGCAGCCCCAGGACAGGGAAAACTGAAGCTTTCTTT.

This clonotype was observed many times. The chain joins TRBV15 to TRBJ1-3, with a weak D call TRBD1 (6 bases). Trimming pared 0 bases from V and 0 bases from J, leaving 12 bases between. The CDR3 covers 17 residues. Germline lookup yields CDR1 LNHNV and CDR2 YYDKDF (reference sequence). The CDR3 bases are TGTGCCACCAGCAGAGACAGGGGATCCAGCTCTGGAAACACCATATATTTT. It specifies CATSRDRGSSSGNTIYF.

This clonotype has more than one count but fewer than ten. V and J are TRBV20-1 and TRBJ2-7; D might be TRBD1 or TRBD2, each matching 6 bases. CDR1 DFQATT and CDR2 SNEGSKA come from the germline V gene (reference sequence). The ends were cut back, 6 bases at V and 3 bases at J, with 15 bases in the middle. This CDR3 region has 13 residues. CDR3 residues: CSAPGGGNYEQYF. For the CDR3, the DNA is TGCAGTGCCCCCGGGGGCGGAAACTACGAGCAGTACTTC.

In this sample, this clonotype turned up a few times. The genes are TRBV3-1 and TRBJ2-7, with TRBD2 matching 8 bases. Unmatched junction bases numbered 9, after V lost 5 bases and J lost 3 bases. Germline lookup yields CDR1 LGHDT and CDR2 YNNKEL (reference sequence). The CDR3 loop spans 15 amino acids. The CDR3 loop reads CASSGPTSDFYEQYF. CDR3 nucleotides: TGTGCCAGCAGCGGACCGACTAGCGATTTCTACGAGCAGTACTTC.

On this clonotype itself: A much more abundant neighbour one base away suggests this may be a read error. The chain combines TRBV7-6 with TRBJ2-7; D may correspond to TRBD1 or TRBD2 (6 bases each). V dropped 5 bases and J dropped 3 bases, with 17 bases sitting between them. The CDR3 runs 15 residues. The germline V gene encodes CDR1 SGHVS and CDR2 FNYEAQ. The CDR3 bases are TGTGCCAGCAGCATGAGGGGGGAGCCTATCTACGAGCAGTACTTC. It codes for CASSMRGEPIYEQYF.

The chain links TRBV2 to TRBJ2-1; 10 bases map to TRBD2. The CDR3 is 17 amino acids. V lost 2 bases, J lost 6 bases, and 10 bases stayed unmatched. Germline V gene sequence: CDR1 SNHLY, CDR2 FYNNEI. The CDR3 loop is CASSELYWTSGGNEQFF. CDR3 sequence (DNA): TGTGCCAGCAGTGAATTGTATTGGACTAGCGGTGGCAATGAGCAGTTCTTC.

This clonotype was picked up many times. The rearrangement links TRBV29-1 to TRBJ2-7, with D unclear. Germline values: CDR1 SQVTM, CDR2 ANQGSEA. CDR3 length: 13 residues. V shed 6 bases and J shed 1 base, with 13 bases lying between them. CDR3 protein: CSVGYLRSYEQYF. The CDR3 region has the DNA TGCAGCGTCGGCTACTTGCGGTCCTACGAGCAGTACTTC.

Comment on this clonotype: A much larger clone sits a single nucleotide away, making a read error possible. The CDR3 spells CASSQAWTGELSF. In DNA form, the CDR3 reads TGTGCCAGTAGCCAAGCATGGACCGGGGAGCTGTCTTTT. This chain joins TRBV19 and TRBJ2-2; D perhaps matches TRBD2 (5 bases). Germline V gene sequence: CDR1 LNHDA, CDR2 SQIVND (reference sequence). CDR3 length: 13 amino acids.

This clonotype came up many times. The chain combines TRBV2 with TRBJ1-5; D ambiguous. This CDR3 is 13 amino acids long. V shed 7 bases and J shed 1 base, with 8 bases lying between them. Per the germline V gene, CDR1 is SNHLY and CDR2 is FYNNEI. CDR3 sequence: CASKPESNQPQHF. CDR3 sequence (DNA): TGTGCCAGCAAGCCGGAAAGCAATCAGCCCCAGCATTTT. Variable domain in full (rest from reference TRBV2 and TRBJ1-5): EPEVTQTPSHQVTQMGQEVILRCVPISNHLYFYWYRQILGQKVEFLVSFYNNEISEKSEIFDDQFSVERPDGSNFTLKIRSTKLEDSAMYFCASKPESNQPQHFGDGTRLSIL.

The chain joins TRBV6-1 to TRBJ1-2; D perhaps matches TRBD1 (5 bases). Germline lookup yields CDR1 MNHNS and CDR2 SASEGT. Trimming removed 6 bases at V and 4 bases at J, with 12 bases between. This CDR3 has 13 residues. CDR3 nucleotide sequence: TGTGCCAGCAGGTCCGGGGACCTCTATGGCTACACCTTC. Residues: CASRSGDLYGYTF.

This clonotype was seen ten or more times. The chain uses TRBV19 and TRBJ1-5; D remains unclear. Germline V lookup: CDR1 LNHDA, CDR2 SQIVND (reference sequence). Trimming removed 5 bases from V and 2 bases from J, with 10 bases in between. The CDR3 is made up of 14 amino acids. The CDR3 sequence: CASSPGIRNQPQHF. As DNA, the CDR3 is TGTGCCAGTAGTCCCGGGATTCGCAATCAGCCCCAGCATTTT. Filled out from reference TRBV19 and TRBJ1-5, the complete variable domain reads DGGITQSPKYLFRKEGQNVTLSCEQNLNHDAMYWYRQDPGQGLRLIYYSQIVNDFQKGDIAEGYSVSREKKESFPLTVTSAQKNPTAFYLCASSPGIRNQPQHFGDGTRLSIL.

This clonotype appeared a few times. This chain links TRBV11-2 with TRBJ1-1; tentatively, D is TRBD1 (5 bases). This CDR3 has 14 residues. Trimming cost V 4 bases and J 4 bases, with 13 bases left between them. Germline V gene lookup returns CDR1 SGHAT and CDR2 FQNNGV. CDR3 sequence: CASSSPAGGTEAFF. The CDR3 nucleotides read TGTGCCAGCAGCTCCCCGGCTGGGGGCACTGAAGCTTTCTTT.

As to this clonotype: One junction end disagrees with the germline gene, perhaps due to a read error. The rearrangement uses TRBV10-3 and TRBJ1-1, with a possible D match to TRBD1 (5 bases). The CDR3 runs to 14 residues. The germline V gene has CDR1 ENHRY and CDR2 SYGVKD. For the CDR3, the DNA is TGTGCCAGCAGTGTAAGTACAGGCATAACTGAAGCTTTCTTT. This gives the protein CASSVSTGITEAFF.

V is TRBV6-1 and J is TRBJ1-5; a possible D gene is TRBD1 (6 bases). The CDR3 loop spans 15 amino acids. V lost 2 bases to trimming and J lost 2 bases, with 10 bases between them. The V gene's germline CDR1 is MNHNS and CDR2 SASEGT. The CDR3 region is CASSEPGAGNQPQHF. Here the CDR3 DNA reads TGTGCCAGCAGTGAACCAGGGGCCGGCAATCAGCCCCAGCATTTT.

In this sample, this clonotype turned up many times. V is TRBV19 and J is TRBJ2-1; D might be TRBD2 (6 bases). Germline CDR1 LNHDA, CDR2 SQIVND (reference sequence). The CDR3 runs 11 residues. Trimming shortened V by 7 bases and J by 7 bases, and 8 bases separated the two germline ends. The CDR3 bases are TGTGCCAGTACGGAGGGGAATGAGCAGTTCTTC. Protein product: CASTEGNEQFF.

This clonotype was found many times. The CDR3 DNA reads as TGTGCCACCAGTGACCAAGGACAGGGGGGGACCGGGTTGCATTTT. As protein: CATSDQGQGGTGLHF. This chain uses TRBV24-1 with TRBJ1-5, with 10 bases fitting TRBD1. Losses at the gene ends were 4 bases for V and 15 bases for J; bases not matched to a gene: 14. CDR3 length: 15 residues. Germline V gene data show CDR1 as KGHDR and CDR2 as SFDVKD.

V usage is TRBV9 and J usage is TRBJ2-1; the D is unclear. The V and J ends lost 3 bases and 2 bases respectively, with 9 bases between them. The CDR3 length is 14 residues. The germline V gene has CDR1 SGDLS and CDR2 YYNGEE. CDR3 loop: CASSESSTYNEQFF. Written as DNA, the CDR3 is TGTGCCAGCAGCGAAAGTTCAACCTACAATGAGCAGTTCTTC.

Comment on this clonotype: A much larger clonotype is one base distant, so this may be a read error. V usage is TRBV20-1 and J usage is TRBJ2-7; 9 bases are shared with TRBD1. The CDR3 length is 14 residues. Germline CDR1 and CDR2: DFQATT and SNEGSKA (reference sequence). CDR3 amino acids: CGAETGTGRYEQYF. The DNA for the CDR3 is TGCGGTGCTGAAACCGGGACAGGGAGATACGAGCAGTACTTC.

V usage is TRBV20-1 and J usage is TRBJ2-7; 11 bases map to TRBD1. V trimming: 0 bases; J trimming: 6 bases; junction bases outside the gene matches: 7. The CDR3 is 15 amino acids. Germline V gene data show CDR1 as DFQATT and CDR2 as SNEGSKA (reference sequence). The CDR3 DNA sequence: TGCAGTGCTAGAGACGGGACAGGGGGAACCGGCGAGCAGTACTTC. Translated, it gives CSARDGTGGTGEQYF.

The rearrangement joins TRBV2 to TRBJ2-1; D is undetermined. Germline lookup yields CDR1 SNHLY and CDR2 FYNNEI. V was cut by 4 bases and J by 7 bases, with 8 bases left in between. The CDR3 has 12 residues. The CDR3 nucleotides are TGTGCCAGCAGTGGGGGAAGAAATGAGCAGTTCTTC. This codes for CASSGGRNEQFF.

This clonotype was seen many times. V usage is TRBV25-1 and J usage is TRBJ2-3; D unclear. Trimming left V 5 bases short and J 4 bases short, with 10 bases between. CDR3 length: 13 residues. Germline values: CDR1 MGHDK, CDR2 SYGVNS. The CDR3 sequence: CASSLISPDTQYF. CDR3 bases: TGTGCCAGCAGTCTGATCAGTCCAGATACGCAGTATTTT.